These T cell receptor beta chains were read from a single sample in a study of cytomegalovirus exposure and HLA in healthy donors. Profiling relied on immunoSEQ multiplex PCR, and the TCRdb table lists in-frame clones only, not all of them. In the table there are approximately 99,000 clones, roughly two thirds of which are singletons. The sequenced sample was PBMCs. These receptors all come from a man aged 40-49 years in good health and CMV-seronegative. The CDR3 runs from the conserved cysteine through the conserved F or W. A D gene is named only where the DNA matches it firmly. Size values are once, few and many counts, or a class for expanded clones, and some rows have none.

cdr3_aa: CASSPMGGQYYGYTF
cdr3_nt: TGCGCCAGCAGCCCCATGGGGGGACAGTACTATGGCTACACCTTC
j_call: TRBJ1-2
d_call: TRBD1
clone_size: .
v_call: TRBV5-1

cdr3_aa: CASTSSGSTFNTGELFF
cdr3_nt: TGCGCCAGCACCTCATCGGGGAGTACATTTAACACCGGGGAGCTGTTTTTT
j_call: TRBJ2-2
d_call: .
clone_size: .
v_call: TRBV4-1

cdr3_aa: CASSLGDYNSPLHF
cdr3_nt: TGCGCCAGCAGCTTGGGAGACTATAATTCACCCCTCCACTTT
j_call: TRBJ1-6
d_call: .
clone_size: .
v_call: TRBV5-1

cdr3_aa: CASSLGDRDNSPLHF
cdr3_nt: TGTGCCAGCAGCTTGGGGGACAGGGACAATTCACCCCTCCACTTT
j_call: TRBJ1-6
d_call: TRBD1
clone_size: .
v_call: TRBV7-2

cdr3_aa: CASRDEGEGENIQYF
cdr3_nt: TGTGCCAGCAGGGACGAGGGGGAAGGGGAGAACATTCAGTACTTC
j_call: TRBJ2-4
d_call: .
clone_size: .
v_call: TRBV6-5

cdr3_aa: CASSLAGSGGTDTQYF
cdr3_nt: TGTGCCAGCAGCTTGGCTGGTAGCGGGGGTACAGATACGCAGTATTTT
j_call: TRBJ2-3
d_call: TRBD2
clone_size: .
v_call: TRBV5-4

cdr3_aa: CASSYRGLDTQYF
cdr3_nt: TGTGCCAGCAGTTACAGGGGCCTAGATACGCAGTATTTT
j_call: TRBJ2-3
d_call: TRBD1
clone_size: few
v_call: TRBV2

cdr3_aa: CASSYDGGETQYF
cdr3_nt: TGTGCCAGCAGCTACGACGGCGGGGAGACCCAGTACTTC
j_call: TRBJ2-5
d_call: .
clone_size: .
v_call: TRBV7-9

cdr3_aa: CASSLASGKSYEQYF
cdr3_nt: TGTGCCAGCAGCTTAGCTTCAGGGAAGAGCTACGAGCAGTACTTC
j_call: TRBJ2-7
d_call: .
clone_size: .
v_call: TRBV7-2

cdr3_aa: CASSLPGAVNEQYF
cdr3_nt: TGTGCCAGCAGCTTACCGGGTGCAGTTAACGAGCAGTACTTC
j_call: TRBJ2-7
d_call: .
clone_size: .
v_call: TRBV7-8

cdr3_aa: CASSLWRGGADTQYF
cdr3_nt: TGCGCCAGCAGCTTGTGGCGCGGGGGGGCGGATACGCAGTATTTT
j_call: TRBJ2-3
d_call: TRBD2
clone_size: .
v_call: TRBV5-1

cdr3_aa: CASSVRTGSSGNTIYF
cdr3_nt: TGTGCCAGCAGTGTGCGGACAGGGAGCTCTGGAAACACCATATATTTT
j_call: TRBJ1-3
d_call: TRBD1
clone_size: .
v_call: TRBV6-1

cdr3_aa: CASSQRGAGTDTQYF
cdr3_nt: TGTGCCAGCAGCCAGCGGGGGGCTGGCACAGATACGCAGTATTTT
j_call: TRBJ2-3
d_call: TRBD2
clone_size: .
v_call: TRBV4-2

cdr3_aa: CASSSGISEQYF
cdr3_nt: TGTGCCAGCAGCTCAGGGATCTCCGAGCAGTACTTC
j_call: TRBJ2-7
d_call: .
clone_size: once
v_call: TRBV12-1

cdr3_aa: CASRLGQYLYGYTF
cdr3_nt: TGTGCCAGCAGATTGGGACAGTACCTCTATGGCTACACCTTC
j_call: TRBJ1-2
d_call: TRBD1
clone_size: once
v_call: TRBV5-6

cdr3_aa: CASSVFDTQYF
cdr3_nt: TGTGCCAGCAGCGTCTTTGATACGCAGTATTTT
j_call: TRBJ2-3
d_call: .
clone_size: .
v_call: TRBV2

cdr3_aa: CASSQDRGVSNEQYF
cdr3_nt: TGTGCCAGCAGCCAAGATCGCGGGGTATCGAACGAGCAGTACTTC
j_call: TRBJ2-7
d_call: .
clone_size: .
v_call: TRBV4-2

cdr3_aa: CASSLGTAEKLFF
cdr3_nt: TGCGCCAGCAGCTTGGGGACAGCCGAAAAACTGTTTTTT
j_call: TRBJ1-4
d_call: .
clone_size: few
v_call: TRBV5-1

cdr3_aa: CASSARNQGLPQEKLFF
cdr3_nt: TGTGCCAGCAGCGCACGAAATCAGGGGCTGCCCCAAGAAAAACTGTTTTTT
j_call: TRBJ1-4
d_call: .
clone_size: few
v_call: TRBV7-9

cdr3_aa: CASSEGGSFNYGYTF
cdr3_nt: TGTGCCAGCAGCGAGGGGGGGAGTTTTAACTATGGCTACACCTTC
j_call: TRBJ1-2
d_call: .
clone_size: .
v_call: TRBV28

cdr3_aa: CASSLEGGVSTYEQYF
cdr3_nt: TGTGCCAGCAGCTTAGAAGGGGGGGTATCGACCTACGAGCAGTACTTC
j_call: TRBJ2-7
d_call: .
clone_size: .
v_call: TRBV13

cdr3_aa: CASSLGQGGSPLHF
cdr3_nt: TGTGCCAGCAGCTTAGGGCAGGGCGGATCACCCCTCCACTTT
j_call: TRBJ1-6
d_call: .
clone_size: .
v_call: TRBV5-4

cdr3_aa: CASSLSPGTNEKLFF
cdr3_nt: TGCGCCAGCAGCTTGAGTCCGGGGACTAATGAAAAACTGTTTTTT
j_call: TRBJ1-4
d_call: .
clone_size: few
v_call: TRBV5-1

cdr3_aa: CAISETPGQGSYNEQFF
cdr3_nt: TGTGCCATCAGTGAGACCCCGGGACAGGGCTCCTACAATGAGCAGTTCTTC
j_call: TRBJ2-1
d_call: TRBD1
clone_size: once
v_call: TRBV10-3

cdr3_aa: CASSYPGTGREQYF
cdr3_nt: TGTGCCAGCAGTTACCCCGGGACAGGGCGCGAGCAGTACTTC
j_call: TRBJ2-7
d_call: TRBD1
clone_size: .
v_call: TRBV25-1

cdr3_aa: CASSEMEVSRHIQYF
cdr3_nt: TGTGCCAGCAGTGAAATGGAGGTCTCTAGACACATTCAGTACTTC
j_call: TRBJ2-4
d_call: .
clone_size: .
v_call: TRBV2

cdr3_aa: CASSSDSRTDTQYF
cdr3_nt: TGCGCCAGCAGCTCGGACAGCCGCACAGATACGCAGTATTTT
j_call: TRBJ2-3
d_call: .
clone_size: .
v_call: TRBV5-1

cdr3_aa: CASSLGAGSRNTIYF
cdr3_nt: TGCGCCAGCAGCCTGGGGGCAGGGTCAAGAAACACCATATATTTT
j_call: TRBJ1-3
d_call: .
clone_size: .
v_call: TRBV5-1

cdr3_aa: CASGDYRDRDRALSGANVLTF
cdr3_nt: TGCGCCAGCGGAGATTACCGTGACCGGGACAGGGCACTTTCTGGGGCCAACGTCCTGACTTTC
j_call: TRBJ2-6
d_call: TRBD1
clone_size: .
v_call: TRBV5-1

cdr3_aa: CATSKIWGATNEKLFF
cdr3_nt: TGTGCCACCAGCAAGATTTGGGGAGCAACTAATGAAAAACTGTTTTTT
j_call: TRBJ1-4
d_call: .
clone_size: .
v_call: TRBV15

cdr3_aa: CASSYLTGNQPQHF
cdr3_nt: TGTGCCAGCAGTTACCTAACAGGGAATCAGCCCCAGCATTTT
j_call: TRBJ1-5
d_call: .
clone_size: .
v_call: TRBV6-6

cdr3_aa: CASSTHRGFSTQYF
cdr3_nt: TGTGCCAGCAGCACCCATCGGGGGTTTTCGACCCAGTACTTC
j_call: TRBJ2-5
d_call: .
clone_size: .
v_call: TRBV7-2

cdr3_aa: CASSPGVSTEAFF
cdr3_nt: TGTGCCAGCTCACCCGGAGTCAGCACAGAAGCTTTCTTT
j_call: TRBJ1-1
d_call: .
clone_size: .
v_call: TRBV18

cdr3_aa: CASSLASGGAETQYF
cdr3_nt: TGTGCCAGCAGCTTGGCTAGCGGGGGGGCGGAGACCCAGTACTTC
j_call: TRBJ2-5
d_call: TRBD2
clone_size: .
v_call: TRBV5-4

cdr3_aa: CASSSGQSGTDTQYF
cdr3_nt: TGCGCCAGCAGCTCAGGACAGTCGGGCACAGATACGCAGTATTTT
j_call: TRBJ2-3
d_call: .
clone_size: few
v_call: TRBV5-1

cdr3_aa: CASSPPGQGAGQPQHF
cdr3_nt: TGTGCCAGCTCACCACCGGGACAGGGGGCTGGTCAGCCCCAGCATTTT
j_call: TRBJ1-5
d_call: TRBD1
clone_size: once
v_call: TRBV18

cdr3_aa: CASSQDIRYAGHQPQPQHF
cdr3_nt: TGCGCCAGCAGCCAAGATATTAGGTACGCCGGACATCAACCTCAGCCCCAGCATTTT
j_call: TRBJ1-5
d_call: .
clone_size: .
v_call: TRBV4-3

cdr3_aa: CASSLQGGTGYTF
cdr3_nt: TGTGCCAGTTCCCTTCAGGGTGGCACGGGCTACACCTTC
j_call: TRBJ1-2
d_call: .
clone_size: .
v_call: TRBV7-9

cdr3_aa: CASSWGTSGGAETQYF
cdr3_nt: TGCGCCAGCAGCTGGGGGACTAGCGGGGGGGCAGAGACCCAGTACTTC
j_call: TRBJ2-5
d_call: TRBD2
clone_size: many
v_call: TRBV5-1

cdr3_aa: CASGLSTSSSYNSPLHF
cdr3_nt: TGTGCTAGTGGTTTATCGACGTCTAGCTCCTATAATTCACCCCTCCACTTT
j_call: TRBJ1-6
d_call: .
clone_size: once
v_call: TRBV12-5

cdr3_aa: CASSSPGGSGGSNTGELFF
cdr3_nt: TGTGCCAGCAGCTCCCCCGGGGGTAGCGGGGGGTCCAACACCGGGGAGCTGTTTTTT
j_call: TRBJ2-2
d_call: TRBD2
clone_size: .
v_call: TRBV5-6

cdr3_aa: CATSRGGEGVRDTQYF
cdr3_nt: TGTGCCACCAGCAGAGGGGGGGAGGGGGTCAGAGATACGCAGTATTTT
j_call: TRBJ2-3
d_call: .
clone_size: .
v_call: TRBV15

cdr3_aa: CATSDWRGGRSGELFF
cdr3_nt: TGTGCCACCTCCGACTGGCGGGGGGGCCGGTCCGGGGAGCTGTTTTTT
j_call: TRBJ2-2
d_call: TRBD2
clone_size: .
v_call: TRBV6-4

cdr3_aa: CASSLSAGGSPVIEQYF
cdr3_nt: TGTGCCAGCAGCTTAAGTGCGGGGGGCTCACCAGTAATTGAGCAGTACTTC
j_call: TRBJ2-7
d_call: TRBD2
clone_size: .
v_call: TRBV7-9

cdr3_aa: CASSLGGSSYNEQFF
cdr3_nt: TGTGCCAGCAGCTTGGGAGGGTCCTCCTACAATGAGCAGTTCTTC
j_call: TRBJ2-1
d_call: .
clone_size: .
v_call: TRBV5-4

cdr3_aa: CASSQGPLSGGGEQFF
cdr3_nt: TGTGCCAGCAGCCAAGGTCCCCTCTCAGGGGGCGGTGAGCAGTTCTTC
j_call: TRBJ2-1
d_call: TRBD1
clone_size: .
v_call: TRBV14

cdr3_aa: CASRIPGQGALGYTF
cdr3_nt: TGTGCCAGCAGGATACCGGGACAGGGGGCTCTAGGCTACACCTTC
j_call: TRBJ1-2
d_call: TRBD1
clone_size: .
v_call: TRBV28

cdr3_aa: CASSQDGGSYEQYF
cdr3_nt: TGTGCCAGCAGCCAAGACGGGGGGTCCTACGAGCAGTACTTC
j_call: TRBJ2-7
d_call: TRBD2
clone_size: .
v_call: TRBV4-2

cdr3_aa: CAISAQGGGDEKLFF
cdr3_nt: TGTGCCATCAGTGCCCAGGGAGGGGGGGATGAAAAACTGTTTTTT
j_call: TRBJ1-4
d_call: .
clone_size: .
v_call: TRBV10-3

cdr3_aa: CASIGEVHSPLHF
cdr3_nt: TGTGCCAGCATCGGAGAGGTCCATTCACCCCTCCACTTT
j_call: TRBJ1-6
d_call: .
clone_size: .
v_call: TRBV25-1

cdr3_aa: CATLRGVTDTQYF
cdr3_nt: TGTGCCACACTCAGGGGTGTCACAGATACGCAGTATTTT
j_call: TRBJ2-3
d_call: .
clone_size: .
v_call: TRBV28

cdr3_aa: CASSSRAGTDTQYF
cdr3_nt: TGTGCCAGCAGCTCTCGTGCGGGCACAGATACGCAGTATTTT
j_call: TRBJ2-3
d_call: .
clone_size: .
v_call: TRBV5-4

cdr3_aa: CASSLGGRMNTEAFF
cdr3_nt: TGTGCCAGCAGCTTGGGGGGGCGCATGAACACTGAAGCTTTCTTT
j_call: TRBJ1-1
d_call: .
clone_size: .
v_call: TRBV5-4

cdr3_aa: CASSPPSGRGLYEQYF
cdr3_nt: TGTGCCAGCTCACCACCCTCAGGCAGGGGACTATACGAGCAGTACTTC
j_call: TRBJ2-7
d_call: .
clone_size: .
v_call: TRBV18

cdr3_aa: CASSYVAGGTEAFF
cdr3_nt: TGTGCCAGCAGTTACGTTGCAGGGGGGACTGAAGCTTTCTTT
j_call: TRBJ1-1
d_call: TRBD1
clone_size: few
v_call: TRBV6-5